This is a list of T cell receptor beta chains from one sample in a study of blood T cells in healthy people across ages. TCRdb recomputed calls from the 5' RACE reads with MiXCR, one row per CDR3 protein. The sample records under 950,000 distinct CDR3 sequences, around a fifth being singletons. What was sequenced was blood. Source of these receptors: a man between 65 and 79 years old in good health. Both conserved end residues are part of each CDR3. The D gene is left open where the match is weak. Not every row has a clone size; where given, it reads once, few, many or a size class.

j_call d_call v_call clone_size cdr3_nt cdr3_aa
TRBJ2-5 . TRBV12-3/TRBV12-4 . TGTGCCAGCAGTACAATCAAAGGGTCTCAAGAGACCCAGTACTTC CASSTIKGSQETQYF
TRBJ2-5 . TRBV18 . TGTGCCAGCTCACCGCTACCGACCAGCGAAGAGACCCAGTACTTC CASSPLPTSEETQYF
TRBJ2-1 TRBD1 TRBV12-3/TRBV12-4 few TGTGCCAGCACCTCGACAGGGGGGGACAATGAGCAGTTCTTC CASTSTGGDNEQFF
TRBJ1-1 . TRBV10-3 . TGTGCCATCGGGGGTCGGGACACGAACACTGAAGCTTTCTTT CAIGGRDTNTEAFF
TRBJ2-5 TRBD2 TRBV4-1 . TGCGCCAGCAGCCAAGATGGGACAGATAGCGGGGGACTCCAAGAGACCCAGTACTTC CASSQDGTDSGGLQETQYF
TRBJ2-3 TRBD1 TRBV6-5 . TGTGCCAGCAGTTACCCAAGGGGGCAACACACAGATACGCAGTATTTT CASSYPRGQHTDTQYF
TRBJ2-3 . TRBV27 . TGTGCCAGCAAAAAAGGGTCGCAGGCTACGCAGTATTTT CASKKGSQATQYF
TRBJ1-2 . TRBV14 . TGTGCCAGCAGCCCTCAACACGGCAACTATGGCTACACCTTC CASSPQHGNYGYTF
TRBJ2-3 TRBD2 TRBV7-3 . TGTGCCAGCGGAGGAGCGGGATTAGATACGCAGTATTTT CASGGAGLDTQYF
TRBJ2-5 . TRBV12-3/TRBV12-4 . TGTGCCAGCAGTTTAGTTATTGTGGGACTCTACCAAGAGACCCAGTACTTC CASSLVIVGLYQETQYF
TRBJ2-3 TRBD2 TRBV20-1 . TGCAGTGCTAGAGGGGGTAGCGGGAGGATTGGGAGCACAGATACGCAGTATTTT CSARGGSGRIGSTDTQYF
TRBJ2-3 . TRBV3-1 . TGTGCCAGCAGTTCAAGAAGGGACTTAACAGATACGCAGTATTTT CASSSRRDLTDTQYF
TRBJ1-1 . TRBV2 . TGTGCCAGCATGTCTAACACTGAAGCTTTCTTT CASMSNTEAFF
TRBJ2-1 TRBD1 TRBV10-3 . TGTGCCTCAAAGGACGGGACAGATTACAATGAGCAGTTCTTC CASKDGTDYNEQFF
TRBJ2-5 TRBD2 TRBV5-1 many TGCGCCAGCAGCTTGGGGCGGGGGCAAGAGACCCAGTACTTC CASSLGRGQETQYF
TRBJ2-7 TRBD1 TRBV12-3/TRBV12-4 . TGTGCCAGCAGTGCCGGGACAGCCAACTACGAGCAGTACTTC CASSAGTANYEQYF
TRBJ2-3 TRBD1 TRBV10-1 few TGCGCCAGCAGTGGAGGGACAGGGGGTCGGACAGATACGCAGTATTTT CASSGGTGGRTDTQYF
TRBJ2-5 TRBD2 TRBV29-1 . TGCAGCGTGGCCGAGCTAGCGGTCCCAGAGACCCAGTACTTC CSVAELAVPETQYF
TRBJ2-7 . TRBV4-1 few TGCGCCAGCAGCCAAGACCGGGGGTTGGGGGAGCAGTACTTC CASSQDRGLGEQYF
TRBJ1-2 . TRBV12-3/TRBV12-4 few TGTGCCAGCAGGAGCGGGCAGCAAATCTATGGCTACACCTTC CASRSGQQIYGYTF